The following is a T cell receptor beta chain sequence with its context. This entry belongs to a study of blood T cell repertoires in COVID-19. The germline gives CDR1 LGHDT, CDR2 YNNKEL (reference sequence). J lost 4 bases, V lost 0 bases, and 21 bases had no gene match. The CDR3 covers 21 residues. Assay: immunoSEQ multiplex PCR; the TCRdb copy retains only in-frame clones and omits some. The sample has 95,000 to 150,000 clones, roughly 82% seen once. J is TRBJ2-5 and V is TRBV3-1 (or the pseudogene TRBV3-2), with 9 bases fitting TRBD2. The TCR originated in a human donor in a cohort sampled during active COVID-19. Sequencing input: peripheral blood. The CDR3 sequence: CASSQDFEWVRRGGPRETQYF. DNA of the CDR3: TGTGCCAGCAGCCAAGATTTTGAATGGGTGCGGCGGGGGGGCCCCCGAGAGACCCAGTACTTC.